Detailed here is one T cell receptor beta chain. TCRdb's copy holds only in-frame clones and misses some; the assay was immunoSEQ multiplex PCR. Of about 2,200,000 clones listed, approximately 94% are singletons. The sample comes from a study of shared clonotypes between healthy human individuals. Selected positively for CCR7 and CD45RO-negative, naive CD8 cells excluded terminally differentiated effector memory CD45RA+ cells. Germline CDR1 is SGHRS and CDR2 is YFSETQ. The CDR3 length is 15 residues. The V segment lost 0 bases and the J segment 7 bases; nucleotides outside the gene matches: 9. Sequenced sample: naive CD8+ T cells from PBMCs. This sequence originates from a man between 18 and 29 years old in good health. Some clones in this sample may be carry-over from other donors' samples. The rearrangement joins TRBV5-1 to TRBJ2-7; TRBD1 matches at 8 bases. The CDR3 sequence is CASSLALDRVREQYF. The CDR3 nucleotides read TGCGCCAGCAGCTTGGCCTTGGACAGGGTGAGGGAGCAGTACTTC.